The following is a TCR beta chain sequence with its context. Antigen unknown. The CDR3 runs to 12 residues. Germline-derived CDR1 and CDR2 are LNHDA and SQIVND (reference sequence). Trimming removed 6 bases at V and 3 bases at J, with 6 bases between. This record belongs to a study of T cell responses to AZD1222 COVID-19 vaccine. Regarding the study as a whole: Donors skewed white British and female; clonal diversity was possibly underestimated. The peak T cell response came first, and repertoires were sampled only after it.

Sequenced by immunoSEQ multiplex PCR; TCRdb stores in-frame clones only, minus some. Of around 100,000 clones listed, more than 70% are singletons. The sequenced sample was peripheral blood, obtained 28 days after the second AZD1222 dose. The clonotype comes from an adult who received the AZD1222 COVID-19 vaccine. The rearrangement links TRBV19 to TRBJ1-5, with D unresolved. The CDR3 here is CASREANQPQHF. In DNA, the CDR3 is TGTGCCAGTAGGGAGGCCAATCAGCCCCAGCATTTT.